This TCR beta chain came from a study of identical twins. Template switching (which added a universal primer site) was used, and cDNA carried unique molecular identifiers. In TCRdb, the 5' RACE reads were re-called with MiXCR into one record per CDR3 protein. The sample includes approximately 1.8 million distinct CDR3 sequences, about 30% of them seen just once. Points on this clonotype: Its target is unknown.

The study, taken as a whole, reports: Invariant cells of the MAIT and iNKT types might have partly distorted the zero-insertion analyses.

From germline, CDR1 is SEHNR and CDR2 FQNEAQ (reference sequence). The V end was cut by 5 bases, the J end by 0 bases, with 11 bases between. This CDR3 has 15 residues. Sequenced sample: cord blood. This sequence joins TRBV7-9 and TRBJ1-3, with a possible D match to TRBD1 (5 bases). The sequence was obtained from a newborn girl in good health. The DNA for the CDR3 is TGTGCCAGCAGCCCCGGGGCGGGCTCTGGAAACACCATATATTTT. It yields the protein CASSPGAGSGNTIYF.